The 27 T cell receptor beta chains below all came from one sample that was sequenced in a study of blood T cell repertoires in COVID-19 (dated by TCRdb to the early 2020s). Libraries were prepared through the immunoSEQ multiplex PCR assay. What TCRdb holds here is the immuneACCESS table cut down to in-frame rearrangements. Part of the clones is not present; checked against another copy, under half of the missing clones reflect an unresolved V gene, and the others are unexplained. In this sample the table shows 150,000 to 200,000 clones, under 90% of which occur a single time. Approximately 7.7% of the sample rests with the top ten. Material: PBMCs or T cells enriched from blood (not recorded which). Every receptor here comes from a woman between 45 and 60 years old who had recovered from COVID-19.

The V call is TRBV7-2, the J call TRBJ1-1; the D gene is possibly TRBD1 (6 bases). Trimming removed 1 base from V and 7 bases from J, with 16 bases in between. This CDR3 contains 15 residues. CDR1 is SGHTA, CDR2 FQGNSA, per germline. The CDR3 nucleotides read TGTGCCAGCAGCTTAGGTTTGACAGGATCTGTTGAAGCTTTCTTT. Its translation: CASSLGLTGSVEAFF. Full variable domain (rest looked up from reference TRBV7-2 and TRBJ1-1): GAGVSQSPSNKVTEKGKDVELRCDPISGHTALYWYRQSLGQGLEFLIYFQGNSAPDKSGLPSDRFSAERTGGSVSTLTIQRTQQEDSAVYLCASSLGLTGSVEAFFGQGTRLTVV.

The CDR3 region has the DNA TGTGCCAGCAGTTACAAAGGGGTTTGGCAGACCCAGTACTTC. It is translated as CASSYKGVWQTQYF. The chain is built from TRBV6-2 or TRBV6-3 and TRBJ2-5, with D perhaps TRBD1 (5 bases). CDR1 and CDR2 from the germline V gene are MNHEY and SVGEGT. The CDR3 is 14 amino acids. Deletions cut 2 bases from V and 6 bases from J, with 13 bases between.

The rearrangement joins TRBV5-5 to TRBJ2-7; a weak D match, TRBD2 (6 bases). The CDR3 consists of 15 residues. The germline V gene encodes CDR1 SGHKS and CDR2 YYEKEE (reference sequence). The V gene lost 2 bases and the J gene lost 0 bases, with 12 bases spanning the gap. The CDR3 DNA follows: TGTGCCAGCAGCTTTGCCGCGGGGAGCTCCTACGAGCAGTACTTC. Amino acids: CASSFAAGSSYEQYF.

This rearrangement joins TRBV9 to TRBJ1-2; D is uncertain. From germline, CDR1 is SGDLS and CDR2 YYNGEE. V was shortened by 3 bases and J by 2 bases, with 14 bases between the two germline ends. The CDR3 is 15 residues long. In DNA, the CDR3 is TGTGCCAGCAGCGCGGAGGTGGGGAGAAACTATGGCTACACCTTC. Its translation is CASSAEVGRNYGYTF.

V and J are TRBV27 and TRBJ2-7; 7 positions agree with TRBD2. Germline V gene lookup returns CDR1 MNHEY and CDR2 SMNVEV (reference sequence). The CDR3 is made up of 15 amino acids. V dropped 6 bases and J dropped 4; count of bases not matched to a gene: 12. The DNA of the CDR3 is TGTGCCAGCAGCCGGGTGGGCGGGAGTTATTACGAGCAGTACTTC. Protein: CASSRVGGSYYEQYF.

This chain uses TRBV7-2 with TRBJ1-2; D is perhaps TRBD1 (5 bases). CDR3 length: 16 amino acids. The V gene's germline CDR1 is SGHTA and CDR2 FQGNSA. The V and J ends lost 1 base and 4 bases respectively, with 16 bases between them. The CDR3 DNA reads as TGTGCCAGCAGCTTAGAGGCCGGGGGGAGAAGCTATGGCTACACCTTC. It is translated as CASSLEAGGRSYGYTF.

The J gene is TRBJ1-1, the V gene TRBV19; no definite D call. The CDR3 sequence is 13 residues long. With 3 bases removed from V and 4 bases from J, the gap between germline ends came to 9 bases. The germline CDR1 and CDR2 sequences are LNHDA and SQIVND (reference sequence). CDR3 region: CASSIPRGTEAFF. For the CDR3, the DNA is TGTGCCAGTAGTATTCCCCGAGGCACTGAAGCTTTCTTT.

V is TRBV12-3 or TRBV12-4 and J is TRBJ2-7; weak D call: TRBD2 (5 bases). Trimming took off 6 bases at V and 3 bases at J, with 9 bases between the two ends. There are 12 residues in the CDR3. As DNA, the CDR3 is TGTGCCAGCAGCCCGGGAATCTACGAGCAGTACTTC. Translated: CASSPGIYEQYF.

The rearrangement links TRBV6-2 or TRBV6-3 to TRBJ2-1; maybe TRBD2 (6 bases). This CDR3 is built from 15 residues. Germline V gene data show CDR1 as MNHEY and CDR2 as SVGEGT. V was clipped by 5 bases and J by 2 bases, with 13 bases between them. Written as DNA, the CDR3 is TGTGCCAGCAGTGTCACTAGCTACCCCTACAATGAGCAGTTCTTC. It is translated as CASSVTSYPYNEQFF.

There are a few counts of this clone. V gene TRBV9 combines with J gene TRBJ2-1; 8 bases map to TRBD2. Trimming removed 3 bases from V and 7 bases from J; junction bases left unmatched: 12. Germline V gene sequence: CDR1 SGDLS, CDR2 YYNGEE. This CDR3 is built from 16 residues. The CDR3 DNA follows: TGTGCCAGCAGCGCCCAGACGACTAGCGTCCCTAATGAGCAGTTCTTC. Translating it yields CASSAQTTSVPNEQFF.

CDR3 in DNA: TGTGCCAGCAGCTTAACGGACAGGGGTCGCAGCACTGAAGCTTTCTTT. It encodes CASSLTDRGRSTEAFF. V usage is TRBV11-1 and J usage is TRBJ1-1; 9 nucleotides agree with TRBD1. J gave up 4 bases and V 2 bases, and 8 bases lay outside the gene matches. Germline CDR1 reads SGHAT; CDR2 reads FQDESV (reference sequence). The CDR3 covers 16 residues.

The rearrangement joins TRBV7-2 to TRBJ2-3, with 12 nucleotides matching TRBD2. The CDR3 loop spans 17 amino acids. The germline CDR1 and CDR2 sequences are SGHTA and FQGNSA. Losses at the gene ends were 2 bases for V and 6 bases for J; bases not matched to a gene: 9. The CDR3 sequence is CASSLNPSGGARDTQYF. In DNA form, the CDR3 reads TGTGCCAGCAGCTTAAATCCTAGCGGGGGGGCAAGGGATACGCAGTATTTT.

The V call is TRBV6-6, the J call TRBJ1-6, with D possibly TRBD1 on 6 matching bases. V dropped 9 bases and J dropped 0 bases, with 15 bases sitting between them. The CDR3 has 16 amino acids. The V gene's germline CDR1 is MNHNY and CDR2 SVGAGI (reference sequence). In DNA form, the CDR3 reads TGTGCCAGTAGGGAGGGGGGGACCTCCTATAATTCACCCCTCCACTTT. Amino acid sequence: CASREGGTSYNSPLHF.

This clone showed up just a few times. The genes are TRBV27 and TRBJ1-6, with D unresolved. The V and J ends lost 4 bases and 9 bases respectively, with 13 bases between them. The CDR3 runs 14 residues. Germline CDR1 MNHEY, CDR2 SMNVEV (reference sequence). The DNA of the CDR3 is TGTGCCAGCAGTTGGAGCGGTCGGGGTTCACCCCTCCACTTT. It encodes CASSWSGRGSPLHF.

The chain employs TRBV5-4 and TRBJ1-5; TRBD1 matches 7 bases. Looked up from germline, CDR1 is SGHNT and CDR2 is YYREEE (reference sequence). With V trimmed by 2 bases and J by 9 bases, 5 bases remained unmatched. The CDR3 length is 13 residues. For the CDR3, the DNA is TGTGCCAGCAGCTTCGACAGGGAGGCGCCCCAGCATTTT. This codes for CASSFDREAPQHF.

At least ten counts were recorded for this clone. The sample holds other DNA sequences that translate to the same CDR3. The chain is built from TRBV6-2 or TRBV6-3 and TRBJ2-1; 7 bases align to TRBD2. The CDR3 consists of 17 residues. Per germline, CDR1 MNHEY and CDR2 SVGEGT. Trimming took 0 bases from V and 3 from J; bases not matched to a gene: 8. CDR3 coding DNA: TGTGCCAGCAGTTACTCCCCTCCCAGCGGGATCTACAATGAGCAGTTCTTC. It specifies CASSYSPPSGIYNEQFF.

The rearrangement joins TRBV4-1 to TRBJ2-1; 9 positions agree with TRBD2. Germline V CDR1 and CDR2: MGHRA, YSYEKL. V was clipped by 0 bases and J by 4 bases; unmatched bases: 7. The CDR3 has 17 amino acids. The CDR3 bases are TGCGCCAGCAGCCAAGATTATGGGCTAGCGGGGTACAATGAGCAGTTCTTC. This codes for CASSQDYGLAGYNEQFF.

A remark on this clone: At one boundary the junction diverges from the germline segment, which might be a read error. The gene calls are TRBV18 and TRBJ2-1; 7 nucleotides match TRBD1. The CDR3 length is 14 residues. Per germline, CDR1 KGHSH and CDR2 LQKENI. The CDR3 is CASSPQGSDNEQFF. The CDR3, as DNA: TGTGCCAGCTCCCCACAGGGGTCGGACAATGAGCAGTTCTTC.

This clone has just one count. V and J are TRBV11-3 and TRBJ2-1, with 7 bases matching TRBD2. V lost 0 bases and J lost 9; bases outside the gene matches: 11. Germline assignment: CDR1 SGHNT and CDR2 YENEEA. The CDR3 consists of 16 residues. The CDR3 reads CASSLDRDGGWREQFF. Here the CDR3 DNA reads TGTGCCAGCAGCTTAGATCGGGACGGGGGGTGGCGTGAGCAGTTCTTC.

The chain has TRBV27 and TRBJ2-7; 9 nucleotides align to TRBD1. This CDR3 region has 14 residues. Germline lookup yields CDR1 MNHEY and CDR2 SMNVEV (reference sequence). The V and J ends lost 5 bases and 6 bases, in that order; junction bases with no gene match: 8. The CDR3 loop is CASSPGTGLGEQYF. CDR3 nucleotide sequence: TGTGCCAGCAGTCCCGGGACAGGGCTTGGCGAGCAGTACTTC.

The chain joins TRBV18 to TRBJ1-3, with D possibly matching TRBD1 (6 bases). The germline gives CDR1 KGHSH, CDR2 LQKENI. This CDR3 has 15 amino acids. Trimming pared 2 bases from V and 2 bases from J, leaving 10 bases between. The chain's CDR3 is CASSPIQGTGNTIYF. The CDR3 region has the DNA TGTGCCAGCTCACCAATACAGGGAACTGGAAACACCATATATTTT.

This chain joins TRBV2 and TRBJ1-2; 7 bases align to TRBD1. This CDR3 is 15 amino acids long. Germline V gene sequence: CDR1 SNHLY, CDR2 FYNNEI. V gave up 6 bases and J gave up 5 bases; unmatched junction bases: 12. The CDR3 DNA reads TGTGCCAGCAGCGAGGAACAGGGGCCCGTATATGGCTACACCTTC. This codes for CASSEEQGPVYGYTF.

The chain combines TRBV6-2 or TRBV6-3 with TRBJ2-1; tentative D call: TRBD2 (6 bases). This CDR3 has 16 amino acids. Deletions cut 6 bases from V and 0 bases from J, with 15 bases between. From germline, CDR1 is MNHEY and CDR2 SVGEGT. The CDR3 coding sequence is TGTGCCAGCAGCCCCCGGGCGGGAAACTCCTACAATGAGCAGTTCTTC. Protein: CASSPRAGNSYNEQFF.

DNA for the CDR3: TGTGCCAGCAGTTTGAGCGGGGCTGTTGGGAATGAGCAGTTCTTC. Protein: CASSLSGAVGNEQFF. The V call is TRBV28, the J call TRBJ2-1; TRBD2 agrees at 7 bases. The V and J ends lost 3 bases and 7 bases, in that order; junction bases with no gene match: 9. CDR1 and CDR2 from the germline V gene are MDHEN and SYDVKM. The CDR3 spans 15 residues.

The chain's CDR3 is CASSYSKGAPGELFF. The CDR3 DNA reads as TGTGCCAGCAGTTACTCGAAGGGGGCTCCCGGGGAGCTGTTTTTT. The genes are TRBV6-5 and TRBJ2-2; 7 nucleotides agree with TRBD1. Germline V CDR1 and CDR2: MNHEY, SVGAGI. V gave up 0 bases and J gave up 6 bases; unmatched junction bases: 4. This CDR3 has 15 amino acids.

The gene calls are TRBV7-2 and TRBJ2-4; D unresolved. The ends were cut back, 5 bases at V and 0 bases at J, with 11 bases in the middle. Germline V gene lookup returns CDR1 SGHTA and CDR2 FQGNSA. The CDR3 runs 15 residues. This chain's CDR3 is CASSDPSVAKNIQYF. CDR3 in DNA: TGTGCCAGCAGCGATCCCTCAGTAGCCAAAAACATTCAGTACTTC.

The genes are TRBV14 and TRBJ2-1, with D perhaps matching TRBD2 (5 bases). The V gene lost 0 bases and the J gene lost 9 bases, with 9 bases spanning the gap. CDR1 and CDR2 from the germline V gene are SGHDN and FVKESK. The CDR3 has 13 residues. CDR3 in DNA: TGTGCCAGCAGCCAAGAGCTAGCCGGTGAGCAGTTCTTC. It encodes CASSQELAGEQFF.